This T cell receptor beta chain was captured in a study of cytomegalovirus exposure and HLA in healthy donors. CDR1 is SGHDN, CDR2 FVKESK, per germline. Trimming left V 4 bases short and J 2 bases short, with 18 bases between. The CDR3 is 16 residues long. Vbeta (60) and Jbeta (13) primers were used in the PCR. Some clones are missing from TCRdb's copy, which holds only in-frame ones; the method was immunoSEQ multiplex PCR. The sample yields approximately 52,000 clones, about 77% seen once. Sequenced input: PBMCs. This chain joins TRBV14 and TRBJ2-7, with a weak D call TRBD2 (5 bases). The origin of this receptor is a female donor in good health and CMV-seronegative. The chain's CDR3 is CASSRLTLTTAYEQYF. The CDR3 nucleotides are TGTGCCAGCAGCCGACTAACCCTAACCACGGCCTACGAGCAGTACTTC.